The clone carrying this T cell receptor (beta chain) was observed a few times. Germline CDR1 SGHVS, CDR2 FNYEAQ. Trimming shortened V by 5 bases and J by 9 bases, and 20 bases separated the two germline ends. The CDR3 contains 16 residues. These data originate in a study of blood T cell repertoires in COVID-19. Per the authors' pipeline: From reference gene primer amplification, estimates of nucleated cell counts were derived. Only in-frame clones appear in the TCRdb table, and some are missing; sequencing was by immunoSEQ multiplex PCR. The V and J calls and clone size come from that table; D and trimming were worked out from the DNA. Counted here are about 140,000 clones, about four fifths occurring once; the ten biggest clones make up approximately 3.6%.

Sequences were obtained from peripheral blood. The rearrangement links TRBV7-6 to TRBJ1-6; D perhaps matches TRBD1 (6 bases). The clonotype was recovered from a man aged 65 to 85 who had recovered from COVID-19. The CDR3 bases are TGTGCCAGCAGCCCAGGGGCAAGGGATGGAAGTTCACCCCTCCACTTT. The encoded protein is CASSPGARDGSSPLHF.